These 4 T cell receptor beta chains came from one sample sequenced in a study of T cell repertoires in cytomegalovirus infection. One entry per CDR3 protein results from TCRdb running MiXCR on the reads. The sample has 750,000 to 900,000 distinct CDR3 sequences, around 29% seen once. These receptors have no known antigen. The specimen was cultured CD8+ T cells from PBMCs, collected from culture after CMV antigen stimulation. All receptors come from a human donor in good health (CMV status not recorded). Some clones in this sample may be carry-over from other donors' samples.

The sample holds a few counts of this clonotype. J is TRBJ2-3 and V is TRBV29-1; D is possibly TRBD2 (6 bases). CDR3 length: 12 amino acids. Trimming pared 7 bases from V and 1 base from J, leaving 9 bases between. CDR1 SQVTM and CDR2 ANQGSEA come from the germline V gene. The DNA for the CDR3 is TGCAGCGCAGGGACTCGCACAGATACGCAGTATTTT. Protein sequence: CSAGTRTDTQYF.

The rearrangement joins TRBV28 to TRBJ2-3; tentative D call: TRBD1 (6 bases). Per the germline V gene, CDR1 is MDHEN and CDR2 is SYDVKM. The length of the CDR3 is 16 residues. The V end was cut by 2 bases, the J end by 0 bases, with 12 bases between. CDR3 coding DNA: TGTGCCAGCAGTTTAGAGGGGGTTTTCAGCACAGATACGCAGTATTTT. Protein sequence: CASSLEGVFSTDTQYF.

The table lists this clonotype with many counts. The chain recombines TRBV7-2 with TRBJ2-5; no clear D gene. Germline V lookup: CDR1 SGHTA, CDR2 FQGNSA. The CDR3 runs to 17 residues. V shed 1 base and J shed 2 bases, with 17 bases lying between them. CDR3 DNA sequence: TGTGCCAGCAGCTTAGAAGGCCTGGCGCGTTTACAAGAGACCCAGTACTTC. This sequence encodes CASSLEGLARLQETQYF.

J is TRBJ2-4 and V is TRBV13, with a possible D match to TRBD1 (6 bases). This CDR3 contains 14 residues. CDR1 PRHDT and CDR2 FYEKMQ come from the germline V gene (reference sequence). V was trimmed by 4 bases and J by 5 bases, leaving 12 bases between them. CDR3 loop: CASSSRTDENIQYF. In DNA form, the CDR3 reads TGTGCCAGCAGCTCCCGGACAGACGAAAACATTCAGTACTTC.